A single sample gave rise to the 26 T cell receptor beta chains below, sequenced in a study of T cells after yellow fever vaccination. TCRdb re-analysed the 5' RACE reads in MiXCR, keeping a single row per CDR3 protein. The repertoire holds around 300,000 distinct CDR3 sequences, roughly 3.9% seen once, with under 30% in the top ten. Sequences were derived from PBMCs, sampled 5 days after the yellow fever booster vaccination. The receptors stem from a man younger than 35 who received the YFV17D yellow fever vaccine.

This clonotype was counted at least ten times. This chain links TRBV10-3 with TRBJ2-1; possible D gene TRBD1, 6 bases. Trimming shortened V by 4 bases and J by 0 bases, and 13 bases separated the two germline ends. Germline V gene lookup returns CDR1 ENHRY and CDR2 SYGVKD. The CDR3 is 16 residues long. CDR3 nucleotide sequence: TGTGCCATCAGTGTCTATCAGGGGAGCTCCTACAATGAGCAGTTCTTC. This sequence encodes CAISVYQGSSYNEQFF.

This clonotype came up a few times. The chain has TRBV5-1 and TRBJ2-7; D assignment may be TRBD1 or TRBD2 (6 bases each). The germline V gene has CDR1 SGHRS and CDR2 YFSETQ. The CDR3 extends over 16 amino acids. The V end was cut by 4 bases, the J end by 2 bases, with 19 bases between. CDR3 loop: CASSPHSGDSAYEQYV. The CDR3 region has the DNA TGCGCCAGCAGCCCTCACTCAGGGGACTCTGCCTACGAGCAGTACGTC.

The chain links TRBV6-5 to TRBJ2-1; 8 bases fit TRBD2. With 6 bases clipped from V and 6 bases from J, the junction kept 10 bases outside the gene matches. The CDR3 is 15 residues long. CDR1 and CDR2 from the germline V gene are MNHEY and SVGAGI. The CDR3 loop is CASSPAGVSFNEQFF. CDR3 in DNA: TGTGCCAGCAGCCCAGCGGGGGTTTCGTTCAATGAGCAGTTCTTC.

This clonotype was picked up many times. This sequence joins TRBV5-1 and TRBJ2-3, with unresolved D. CDR1 and CDR2 (germline): SGHRS, YFSETQ. Trimming pared 0 bases from V and 0 bases from J, leaving 11 bases between. There are 16 residues in the CDR3. The CDR3 is CASSLGWSDSTDTQYF. In DNA form, the CDR3 reads TGCGCCAGCAGCTTGGGATGGTCAGACAGCACAGATACGCAGTATTTT.

In this sample, this clonotype turned up many times. V is TRBV6-5 and J is TRBJ1-4; D is undetermined. The CDR3 runs 13 residues. Germline CDR1 reads MNHEY; CDR2 reads SVGAGI. Trimming shortened V by 0 bases and J by 8 bases, and 7 bases separated the two germline ends. The CDR3 sequence is CASSYSSKEKLFF. The CDR3 DNA reads TGTGCCAGCAGTTACTCGAGTAAGGAAAAACTGTTTTTT.

This rearrangement joins TRBV5-4 to TRBJ2-2; D remains unclear. With 1 base removed from V and 3 bases from J, the gap between germline ends came to 10 bases. The germline CDR1 and CDR2 sequences are SGHNT and YYREEE (reference sequence). CDR3 length equals 15 residues. Here the CDR3 DNA reads TGTGCCAGCAGCTTGCGGGCAGCTTACACCGGGGAGCTGTTTTTT. This codes for CASSLRAAYTGELFF.

This clonotype was counted at least ten times. For the CDR3, the DNA is TGCGCCAGCAGCTGGGGGGACGAGTGGAGCTCCTACGAGCAGTACTTC. This codes for CASSWGDEWSSYEQYF. The chain couples TRBV5-1 to TRBJ2-7, with D possibly being TRBD2 (6 bases). Germline-derived CDR1 and CDR2 are SGHRS and YFSETQ. CDR3 length: 16 residues. Trimming pared 3 bases from V and 0 bases from J, leaving 16 bases between.

At least ten counts were recorded for this clonotype. DNA of the CDR3: TGTGCCAGCAGCCCAGGCTTTGCGGACAATGAGCAGTTCTTC. Translation gives CASSPGFADNEQFF. The chain couples TRBV7-2 to TRBJ2-1; no clear D gene. Germline V gene data show CDR1 as SGHTA and CDR2 as FQGNSA. The CDR3 contains 14 residues. V shed 5 bases and J shed 5 bases, with 13 bases lying between them.

The chain couples TRBV7-2 to TRBJ2-7; D may be TRBD2 (6 bases). Germline V gives CDR1 SGHTA, CDR2 FQGNSA. Trimming shortened V by 0 bases and J by 2 bases, and 11 bases separated the two germline ends. This CDR3 region has 15 residues. This CDR3 is CASSLAGRGTYEQYF. As DNA, the CDR3 is TGTGCCAGCAGCTTAGCGGGGCGGGGAACCTACGAGCAGTACTTC.

This clonotype was seen more than once but under ten times. The gene calls are TRBV20-1 and TRBJ2-2; TRBD1 agrees at 7 bases. Germline lookup yields CDR1 DFQATT and CDR2 SNEGSKA (reference sequence). The V and J ends lost 2 bases and 7 bases, in that order; junction bases with no gene match: 13. This CDR3 spans 16 amino acids. The CDR3 coding sequence is TGCAGTGCTAGAAACCCCGCTACAGGGGAGTACGGGGAGCTGTTTTTT. This sequence encodes CSARNPATGEYGELFF.

The V call is TRBV25-1, the J call TRBJ2-3, with TRBD1 as a possible D gene (6 bases). V lost 2 bases and J lost 6, with 15 bases in between. The CDR3 has 15 amino acids. Germline lookup yields CDR1 MGHDK and CDR2 SYGVNS. The CDR3 here is CASSESSKGGDTQYF. The CDR3 DNA reads TGTGCCAGCAGTGAAAGTTCAAAAGGGGGTGATACGCAGTATTTT.

Notes on this clonotype: One end of the junction fails to match germline, which may point to a read error. The chain uses TRBV7-8 and TRBJ2-1; tentative D call: TRBD2 (5 bases). The germline CDR1 and CDR2 sequences are SGHVS and FQNEAQ. CDR3 length: 16 residues. The CDR3 DNA reads as TGTGCCAGCAGCCTAGCTAGGCTTAGCTCCTACAATGAGCAGTTCTTC. Amino acid sequence: CASSLARLSSYNEQFF.

This clonotype was counted many times. The chain joins TRBV10-3 to TRBJ2-1, with TRBD2 identical over 8 bases. V gave up 4 bases and J gave up 8 bases; unmatched junction bases: 7. Looked up from germline, CDR1 is ENHRY and CDR2 is SYGVKD. The CDR3 is made up of 14 amino acids. The CDR3 loop is CAISVSDGRDEQFF. CDR3 DNA: TGTGCCATCAGTGTTTCGGACGGGAGGGATGAGCAGTTCTTC.

The rearrangement links TRBV20-1 to TRBJ2-4, with no clear D. The length of the CDR3 is 14 residues. Between the trimmed V and J ends, which lost 3 bases and 0 bases, there was a span of 9 bases. CDR1 is DFQATT, CDR2 SNEGSKA, per germline (reference sequence). The CDR3 spells CSASESLAKNIQYF. For the CDR3, the DNA is TGCAGTGCTAGCGAATCACTAGCCAAAAACATTCAGTACTTC.

This clonotype was seen a handful of times. The genes are TRBV6-5 and TRBJ1-6; no definite D call. The CDR3 loop spans 15 amino acids. Looked up from germline, CDR1 is MNHEY and CDR2 is SVGAGI. Trimming removed 6 bases at V and 5 bases at J, with 14 bases between. The CDR3 region has the DNA TGTGCCAGCAGATTACAGACGGGAGATAATTCACCCCTCCACTTT. Translation: CASRLQTGDNSPLHF.

Many counts were recorded for this clonotype. The CDR3 DNA follows: TGTGCCAGCAGTGAAGAGGGGATCTACGAGCAGTACGTC. Translating gives CASSEEGIYEQYV. The chain joins TRBV2 to TRBJ2-7, with a weak D call TRBD1 (5 bases). Deletions cut 1 base from V and 3 bases from J, with 7 bases between. Germline CDR1 SNHLY, CDR2 FYNNEI. CDR3 size: 13 residues.

This clonotype came up many times. The chain links TRBV6-4 to TRBJ1-5; D gene uncertain. With 4 bases removed from V and 4 bases from J, the gap between germline ends came to 8 bases. Germline V gives CDR1 MRHNA, CDR2 SNTAGT. The CDR3 spans 13 residues. Here the CDR3 DNA reads TGTGCCAGCAGTGCGGAAGAAAATCAGCCCCAGCATTTT. This codes for CASSAEENQPQHF.

The chain links TRBV7-3 to TRBJ2-4; D not certain. The germline V gene encodes CDR1 SGHTA and CDR2 FQGTGA. V dropped 5 bases and J dropped 0 bases, with 26 bases sitting between them. This CDR3 is built from 20 residues. The CDR3 is CASSQIPLRWGPLAKNIQYF. In nucleotides, the CDR3 is TGTGCCAGCAGCCAAATTCCCCTCCGGTGGGGTCCCCTAGCCAAAAACATTCAGTACTTC.

This clonotype was seen a few times. J is TRBJ1-1 and V is TRBV12-3 or TRBV12-4; maybe TRBD1 (5 bases). The CDR3 has 13 amino acids. The germline V and J ends were trimmed by 7 bases and 2 bases, with 11 bases remaining between them. CDR3 in amino acids: CASKGEGNTEAFF. DNA of the CDR3: TGTGCCAGCAAAGGGGAGGGAAACACTGAAGCTTTCTTT.

A few counts support this clonotype. The chain uses TRBV28 and TRBJ1-2; D not certain. The germline V gene encodes CDR1 MDHEN and CDR2 SYDVKM. This CDR3 spans 11 amino acids. V was cut by 4 bases and J by 8 bases, with 8 bases left in between. The CDR3 nucleotides are TGTGCCAGCAGTTCACGGCAGGGCTACACCTTC. Translation gives CASSSRQGYTF.

The genes are TRBV5-1 and TRBJ1-3; no definite D call. CDR3 length equals 13 residues. Germline-derived CDR1 and CDR2 are SGHRS and YFSETQ. Trimming cost V 3 bases and J 4 bases, with 8 bases left between them. The CDR3 sequence is CASSSLWGNTIYF. DNA for the CDR3: TGCGCCAGCAGCTCTTTGTGGGGAAACACCATATATTTT.

This clonotype was detected a few times. This chain links TRBV7-2 with TRBJ1-6; 9 nucleotides match TRBD1. CDR1 is SGHTA and CDR2 is FQGNSA in the germline V gene. The J segment lost 8 bases and the V segment lost 4 bases, leaving 6 bases of the junction unmatched. This CDR3 comprises 15 residues. CDR3 DNA: TGTGCCAGCAGCTCCCACCGGGACAGGGATTCACCCCTCCACTTT. Amino acid sequence: CASSSHRDRDSPLHF.

The chain links TRBV6-1 to TRBJ2-1; 12 bases match TRBD2. Germline V lookup: CDR1 MNHNS, CDR2 SASEGT. V was pared by 7 bases and J by 4 bases, with 5 bases of the junction left unmatched. This CDR3 contains 15 residues. CDR3: CASTDLAGGYNEQFF. CDR3 sequence (DNA): TGTGCCAGCACAGATCTAGCGGGGGGGTACAATGAGCAGTTCTTC.

The table lists this clonotype with a few counts. This rearrangement joins TRBV28 to TRBJ2-1; D is undetermined. This CDR3 contains 12 residues. The V end was cut by 6 bases, the J end by 9 bases, with 12 bases between. Germline V gene data show CDR1 as MDHEN and CDR2 as SYDVKM. The CDR3 nucleotides read TGTGCCAGCAGCAGCTGGGGAAGTGAGCAGTTCTTC. It translates to CASSSWGSEQFF.

This clonotype appeared many times. The chain carries TRBV7-3 and TRBJ1-1, with D unclear. The CDR3 length is 16 residues. Trimming took 5 bases from V and 1 from J, leaving 17 bases between them. CDR1 and CDR2 from the germline V gene are SGHTA and FQGTGA. The CDR3 sequence: CASSLWSGNRNTEAFF. The CDR3 DNA reads TGTGCCAGCAGCCTCTGGTCGGGGAACAGGAACACTGAAGCTTTCTTT. Together with reference TRBV7-3 and TRBJ1-1, the CDR3 gives the full variable domain: GAGVSQTPSNKVTEKGKYVELRCDPISGHTALYWYRQSLGQGPEFLIYFQGTGAADDSGLPNDRFFAVRPEGSVSTLKIQRTERGDSAVYLCASSLWSGNRNTEAFFGQGTRLTVV.

V is TRBV25-1 and J is TRBJ2-3, with TRBD2 matching 8 bases. The CDR3 consists of 13 residues. Germline CDR1 reads MGHDK; CDR2 reads SYGVNS. V lost 6 bases and J lost 5; bases outside the gene matches: 4. The CDR3 loop reads CASRRGAQDTQYF. CDR3 DNA: TGTGCCAGCAGGCGGGGGGCCCAAGATACGCAGTATTTT.